The clone carrying this TCR beta chain appeared a single time. Its antigen is currently unknown. Using immunoSEQ multiplex PCR, the repertoire was profiled, and TCRdb retains in-frame clones only, with some absent. The table shows some 100,000 clones, with more than 70% occurring only once. Trimming removed 0 bases from V and 5 bases from J; junction bases left unmatched: 2. CDR1 and CDR2 (germline): SGDLS, YYNGEE. This CDR3 is 15 amino acids long. The data originate from a study of T cell responses to AZD1222 COVID-19 vaccine. Whole-study results and caveats: Mostly white British, mostly female donors; authors suggested clonal diversity may be underestimated. Only a handful of individuals given AZD1222 were seropositive at baseline. Receipt of two AZD1222 doses was followed by a rise in Spike-specific TCR breadth and depth. Spike-wide coverage was observed for vaccine-associated CD4 TCRs, with dominant responses at 160-218 and 743-854.

The input for sequencing was peripheral blood, taken 28 days after the second AZD1222 dose. The rearrangement uses TRBV9 and TRBJ2-2; 9 positions agree with TRBD2. This receptor was identified in an adult who received the AZD1222 COVID-19 vaccine. The chain's CDR3 is CASSVGGGATGELFF. The CDR3 DNA is TGTGCCAGCAGCGTAGGCGGGGGGGCAACCGGGGAGCTGTTTTTT.